This T cell receptor (beta chain) was documented in a study of shared clonotypes between healthy human individuals. Study results and caveats: Of the naive CD4 clonotypes, 4% to 5% were shared across a few donors. Investigators expected sequencing depth to affect clonotype sharing among donors. Donors were few, which limited the genetic and exposure-history diversity represented.

Donors had no recently reported acute infections or vaccinations and were HIV-negative. TCRdb's copy holds only in-frame clones and misses some; the assay was immunoSEQ multiplex PCR. The table lists over 2 million clones, around 93% of them singletons. On this clone itself: The target antigen is unknown. Other DNA sequences in the sample encode the same CDR3.

Looked up from germline, CDR1 is SGHNT and CDR2 is YYREEE (reference sequence). Trimming took 5 bases from V and 2 from J; bases not matched to a gene: 2. CDR3 size: 13 residues. Material: naive CD4+ T cells from PBMCs. Subset specified: CD45RA+ positively selected. The V call is TRBV5-4, the J call TRBJ2-5; TRBD1 agrees at 8 bases. This sequence originates from a man aged 18 to 30 in good health. Some clones in this sample may be carry-over from other donors' samples. Written as DNA, the CDR3 is TGTGCCAGCAGTCGGACAGGGCAAGAGACCCAGTACTTC. This codes for CASSRTGQETQYF.